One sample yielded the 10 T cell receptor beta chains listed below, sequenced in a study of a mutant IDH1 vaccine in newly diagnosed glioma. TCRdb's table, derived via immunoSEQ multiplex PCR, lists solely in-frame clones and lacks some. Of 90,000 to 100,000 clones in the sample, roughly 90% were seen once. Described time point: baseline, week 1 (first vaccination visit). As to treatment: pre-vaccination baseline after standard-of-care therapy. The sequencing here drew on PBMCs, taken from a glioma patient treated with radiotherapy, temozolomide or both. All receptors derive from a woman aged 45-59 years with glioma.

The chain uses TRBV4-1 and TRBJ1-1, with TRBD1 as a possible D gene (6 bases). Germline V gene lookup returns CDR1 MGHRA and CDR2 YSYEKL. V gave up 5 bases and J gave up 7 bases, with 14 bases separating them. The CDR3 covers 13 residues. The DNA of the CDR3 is TGCGCCAGCAGCTTTACAGGGAAGATTGAAGCTTTCTTT. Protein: CASSFTGKIEAFF.

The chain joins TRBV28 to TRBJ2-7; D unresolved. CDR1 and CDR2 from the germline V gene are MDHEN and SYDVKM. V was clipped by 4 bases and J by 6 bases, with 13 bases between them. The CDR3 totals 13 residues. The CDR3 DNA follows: TGTGCCAGCAGTTCCCCGGTCCTGAGCGAGCAGTACTTC. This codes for CASSSPVLSEQYF.

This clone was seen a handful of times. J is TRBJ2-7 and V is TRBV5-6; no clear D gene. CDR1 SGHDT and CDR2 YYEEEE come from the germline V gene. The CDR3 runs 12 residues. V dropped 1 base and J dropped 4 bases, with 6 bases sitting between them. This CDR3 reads CASSLTSYEQYF. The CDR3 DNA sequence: TGTGCCAGCAGCTTGACTTCTTACGAGCAGTACTTC.

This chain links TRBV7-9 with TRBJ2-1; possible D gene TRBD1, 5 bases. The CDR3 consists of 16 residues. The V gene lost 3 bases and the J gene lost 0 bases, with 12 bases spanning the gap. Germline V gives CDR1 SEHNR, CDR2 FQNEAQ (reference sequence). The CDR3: CASSLGNRSSYNEQFF. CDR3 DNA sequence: TGTGCCAGCAGCTTGGGAAACAGGAGCTCCTACAATGAGCAGTTCTTC.

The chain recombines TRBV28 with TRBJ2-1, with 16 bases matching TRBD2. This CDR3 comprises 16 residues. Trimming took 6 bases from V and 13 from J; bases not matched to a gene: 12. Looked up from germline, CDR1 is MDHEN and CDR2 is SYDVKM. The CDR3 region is CASRPQGGLAGGLQFF. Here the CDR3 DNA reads TGTGCCAGCAGGCCACAGGGGGGACTAGCGGGAGGGCTACAGTTCTTC.

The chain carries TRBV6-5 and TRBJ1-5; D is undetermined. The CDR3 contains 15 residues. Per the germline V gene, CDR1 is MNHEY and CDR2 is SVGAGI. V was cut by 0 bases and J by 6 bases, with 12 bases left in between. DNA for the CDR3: TGTGCCAGCAGTTACTCGGGCTTATGGGGTCAGCCCCAGCATTTT. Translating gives CASSYSGLWGQPQHF.

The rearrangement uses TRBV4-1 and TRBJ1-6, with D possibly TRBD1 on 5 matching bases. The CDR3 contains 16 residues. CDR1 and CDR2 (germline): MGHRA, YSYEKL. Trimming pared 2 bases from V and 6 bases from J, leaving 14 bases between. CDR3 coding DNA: TGCGCCAGCAGCCAACAGGGCCGCGTTGTTAATTCACCCCTCCACTTT. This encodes CASSQQGRVVNSPLHF.

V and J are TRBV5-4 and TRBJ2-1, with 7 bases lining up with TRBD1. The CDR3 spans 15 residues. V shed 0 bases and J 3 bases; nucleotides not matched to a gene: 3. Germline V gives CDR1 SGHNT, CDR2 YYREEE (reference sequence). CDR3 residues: CASSLGQGSYNEQFF. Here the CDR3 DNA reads TGTGCCAGCAGCTTGGGACAGGGTAGCTACAATGAGCAGTTCTTC.

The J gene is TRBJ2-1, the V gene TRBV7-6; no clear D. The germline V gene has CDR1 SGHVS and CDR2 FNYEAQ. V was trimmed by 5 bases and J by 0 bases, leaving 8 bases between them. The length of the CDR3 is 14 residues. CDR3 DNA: TGTGCCAGCAGCCGGCCCAGCTCCTACAATGAGCAGTTCTTC. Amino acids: CASSRPSSYNEQFF.

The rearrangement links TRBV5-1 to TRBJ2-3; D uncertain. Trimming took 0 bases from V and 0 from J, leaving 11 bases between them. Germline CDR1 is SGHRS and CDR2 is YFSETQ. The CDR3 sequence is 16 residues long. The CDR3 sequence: CASSLALQLSTDTQYF. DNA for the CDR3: TGCGCCAGCAGCTTGGCCTTGCAGCTTAGCACAGATACGCAGTATTTT.